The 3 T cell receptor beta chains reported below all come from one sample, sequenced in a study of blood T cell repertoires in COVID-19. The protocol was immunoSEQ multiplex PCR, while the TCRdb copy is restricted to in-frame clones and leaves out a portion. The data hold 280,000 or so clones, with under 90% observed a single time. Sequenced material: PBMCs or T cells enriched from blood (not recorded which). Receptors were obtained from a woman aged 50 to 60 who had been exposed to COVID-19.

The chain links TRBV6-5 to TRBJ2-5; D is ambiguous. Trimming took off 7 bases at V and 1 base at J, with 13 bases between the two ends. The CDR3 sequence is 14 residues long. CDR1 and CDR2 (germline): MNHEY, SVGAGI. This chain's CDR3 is CASNRRSPQETQYF. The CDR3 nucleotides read TGTGCCAGCAATCGCCGGTCCCCCCAAGAGACCCAGTACTTC.

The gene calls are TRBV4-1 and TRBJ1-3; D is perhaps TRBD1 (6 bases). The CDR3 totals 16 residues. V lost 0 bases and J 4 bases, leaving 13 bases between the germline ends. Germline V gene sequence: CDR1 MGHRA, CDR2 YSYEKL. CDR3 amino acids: CASSQEGPGVGNTIYF. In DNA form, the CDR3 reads TGCGCCAGCAGCCAAGAAGGGCCAGGGGTAGGAAACACCATATATTTT.

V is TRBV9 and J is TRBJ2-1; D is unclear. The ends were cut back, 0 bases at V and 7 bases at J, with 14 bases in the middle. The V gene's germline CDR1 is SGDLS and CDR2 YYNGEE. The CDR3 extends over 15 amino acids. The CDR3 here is CASSVARSSRNEQFF. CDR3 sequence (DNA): TGTGCCAGCAGCGTAGCTAGGTCCTCGCGAAATGAGCAGTTCTTC.